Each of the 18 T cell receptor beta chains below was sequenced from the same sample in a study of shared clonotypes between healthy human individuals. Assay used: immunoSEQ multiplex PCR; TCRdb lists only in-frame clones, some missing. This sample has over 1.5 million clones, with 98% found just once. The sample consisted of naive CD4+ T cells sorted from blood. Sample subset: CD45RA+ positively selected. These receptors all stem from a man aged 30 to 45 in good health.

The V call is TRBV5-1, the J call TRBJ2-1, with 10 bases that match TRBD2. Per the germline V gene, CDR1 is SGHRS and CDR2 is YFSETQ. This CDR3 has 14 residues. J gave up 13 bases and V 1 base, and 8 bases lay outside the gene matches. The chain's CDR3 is CASSLSLAGDKQFF. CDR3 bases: TGCGCCAGCAGCTTGTCCCTAGCGGGAGACAAACAGTTCTTC.

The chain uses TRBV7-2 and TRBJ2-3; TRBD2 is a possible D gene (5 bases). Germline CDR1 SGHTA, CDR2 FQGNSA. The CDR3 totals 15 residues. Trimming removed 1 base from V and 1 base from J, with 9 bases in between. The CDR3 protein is CASSLGNGGTDTQYF. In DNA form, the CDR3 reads TGTGCCAGCAGCTTAGGTAACGGGGGCACAGATACGCAGTATTTT. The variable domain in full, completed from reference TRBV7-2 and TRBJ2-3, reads GAGVSQSPSNKVTEKGKDVELRCDPISGHTALYWYRQSLGQGLEFLIYFQGNSAPDKSGLPSDRFSAERTGGSVSTLTIQRTQQEDSAVYLCASSLGNGGTDTQYFGPGTRLTVL.

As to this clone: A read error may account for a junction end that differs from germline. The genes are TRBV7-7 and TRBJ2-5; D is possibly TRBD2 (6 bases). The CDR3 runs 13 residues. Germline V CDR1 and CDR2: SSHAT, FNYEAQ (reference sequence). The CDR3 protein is CASSLEGGETQYF. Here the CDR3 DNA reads TGTGCTAGCAGCTTAGAGGGAGGCGAGACCCAGTACTTC.

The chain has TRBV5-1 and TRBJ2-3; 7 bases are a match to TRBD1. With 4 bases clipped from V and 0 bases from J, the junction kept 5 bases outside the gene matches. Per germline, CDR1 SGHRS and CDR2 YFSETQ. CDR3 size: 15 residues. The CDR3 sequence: CASSPGQRSTDTQYF. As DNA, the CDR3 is TGCGCCAGCAGCCCGGGACAGAGAAGCACAGATACGCAGTATTTT.

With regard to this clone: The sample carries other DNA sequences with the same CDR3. CDR3 sequence reads: CASSEVGGYEQYF. CDR3 DNA sequence: TGTGCCAGCAGTGAGGTGGGGGGCTACGAGCAGTACTTC. The gene calls are TRBV2 and TRBJ2-7; TRBD2 is a possible D gene (6 bases). The CDR3 length is 13 residues. Germline V gene lookup returns CDR1 SNHLY and CDR2 FYNNEI. Trimming took off 3 bases at V and 3 bases at J, with 9 bases between the two ends.

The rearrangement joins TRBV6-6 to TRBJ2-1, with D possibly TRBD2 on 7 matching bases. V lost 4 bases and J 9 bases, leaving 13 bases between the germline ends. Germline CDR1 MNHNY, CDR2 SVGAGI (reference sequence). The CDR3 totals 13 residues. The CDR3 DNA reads TGTGCCAGCAGTTTTAAAGGGGGGGGTGAGCAGTTCTTC. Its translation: CASSFKGGGEQFF.

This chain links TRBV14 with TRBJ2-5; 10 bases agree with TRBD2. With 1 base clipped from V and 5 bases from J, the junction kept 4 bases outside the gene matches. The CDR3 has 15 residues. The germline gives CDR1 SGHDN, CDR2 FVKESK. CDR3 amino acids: CASSQVLAGAETQYF. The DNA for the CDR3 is TGTGCCAGCAGCCAAGTCCTAGCGGGAGCGGAGACCCAGTACTTC.

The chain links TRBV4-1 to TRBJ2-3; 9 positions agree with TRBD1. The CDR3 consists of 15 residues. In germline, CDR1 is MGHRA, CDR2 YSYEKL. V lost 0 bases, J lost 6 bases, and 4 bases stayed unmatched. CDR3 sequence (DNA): TGCGCCAGCAGCCAAGACGGACAGGGGAGGGATACGCAGTATTTT. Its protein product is CASSQDGQGRDTQYF.

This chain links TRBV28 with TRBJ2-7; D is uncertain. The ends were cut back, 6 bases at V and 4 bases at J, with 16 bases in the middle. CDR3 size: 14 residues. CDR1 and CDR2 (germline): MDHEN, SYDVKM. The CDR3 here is CASRSEPAVYEQYF. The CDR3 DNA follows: TGTGCCAGCAGGTCGGAACCGGCCGTTTACGAGCAGTACTTC.

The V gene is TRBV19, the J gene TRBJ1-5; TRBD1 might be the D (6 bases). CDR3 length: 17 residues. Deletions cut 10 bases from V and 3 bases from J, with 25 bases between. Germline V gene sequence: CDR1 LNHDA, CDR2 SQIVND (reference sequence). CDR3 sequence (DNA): TGTGCCACAAGCCCGTGGCAGGGACAAGGGCCCAATCAGCCCCAGCATTTT. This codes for CATSPWQGQGPNQPQHF.

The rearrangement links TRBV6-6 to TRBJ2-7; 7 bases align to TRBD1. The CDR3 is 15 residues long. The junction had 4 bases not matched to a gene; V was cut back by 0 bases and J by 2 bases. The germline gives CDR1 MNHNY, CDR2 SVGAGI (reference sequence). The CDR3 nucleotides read TGTGCCAGCAGTTACTCGAGGGACAGCACCTACGAGCAGTACTTC. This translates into CASSYSRDSTYEQYF.

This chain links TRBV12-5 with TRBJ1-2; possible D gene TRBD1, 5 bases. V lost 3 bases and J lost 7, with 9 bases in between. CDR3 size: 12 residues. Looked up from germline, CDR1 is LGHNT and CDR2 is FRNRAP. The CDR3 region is CASGFGAGGYTF. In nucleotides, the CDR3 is TGTGCTAGTGGTTTTGGGGCCGGTGGCTACACCTTC.

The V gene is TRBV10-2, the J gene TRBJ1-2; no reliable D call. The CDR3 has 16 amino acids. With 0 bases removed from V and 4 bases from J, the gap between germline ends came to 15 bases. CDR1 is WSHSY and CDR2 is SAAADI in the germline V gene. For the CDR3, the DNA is TGCGCCAGCAGTGAGTCTTACCCCCCTGCAGTCTATGGCTACACCTTC. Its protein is CASSESYPPAVYGYTF.

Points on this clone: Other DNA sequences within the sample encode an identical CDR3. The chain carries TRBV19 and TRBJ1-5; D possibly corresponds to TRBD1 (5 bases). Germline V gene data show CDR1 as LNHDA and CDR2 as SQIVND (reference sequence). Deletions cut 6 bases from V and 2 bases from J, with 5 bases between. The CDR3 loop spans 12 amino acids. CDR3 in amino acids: CASRQGNQPQHF. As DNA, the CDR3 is TGTGCCAGTAGACAGGGCAATCAGCCCCAGCATTTT. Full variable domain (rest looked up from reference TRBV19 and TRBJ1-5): DGGITQSPKYLFRKEGQNVTLSCEQNLNHDAMYWYRQDPGQGLRLIYYSQIVNDFQKGDIAEGYSVSREKKESFPLTVTSAQKNPTAFYLCASRQGNQPQHFGDGTRLSIL.

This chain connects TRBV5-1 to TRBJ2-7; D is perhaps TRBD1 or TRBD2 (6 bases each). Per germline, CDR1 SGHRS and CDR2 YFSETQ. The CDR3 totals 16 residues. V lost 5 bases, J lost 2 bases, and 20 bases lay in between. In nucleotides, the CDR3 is TGCGCCAGCAGGCCTAAACTAGGGGGGTTCCCCTACGAGCAGTACTTC. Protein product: CASRPKLGGFPYEQYF.

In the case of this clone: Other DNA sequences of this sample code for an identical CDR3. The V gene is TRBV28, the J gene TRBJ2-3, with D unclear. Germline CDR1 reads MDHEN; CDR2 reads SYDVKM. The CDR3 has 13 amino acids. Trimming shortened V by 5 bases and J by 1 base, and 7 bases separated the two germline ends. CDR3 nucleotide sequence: TGTGCCAGCAGTACCCCGGGCACAGATACGCAGTATTTT. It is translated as CASSTPGTDTQYF.

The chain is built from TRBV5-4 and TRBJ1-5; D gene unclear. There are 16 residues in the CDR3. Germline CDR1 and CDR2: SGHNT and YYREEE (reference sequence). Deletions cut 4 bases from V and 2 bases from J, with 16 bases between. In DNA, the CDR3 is TGTGCCAGCAGCCGTGAGCCCCCCATGGGCAATCAGCCCCAGCATTTT. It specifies CASSREPPMGNQPQHF.

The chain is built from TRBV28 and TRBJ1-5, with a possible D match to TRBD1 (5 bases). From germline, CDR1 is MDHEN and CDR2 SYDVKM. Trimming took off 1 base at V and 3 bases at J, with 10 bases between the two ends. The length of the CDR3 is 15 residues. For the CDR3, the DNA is TGTGCCAGCAGTTTATCAACGGGGCTCAATCAGCCCCAGCATTTT. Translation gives CASSLSTGLNQPQHF.